This T cell receptor (beta chain) appears in the sequencing data of a study of T cell responses to AZD1222 COVID-19 vaccine. Study-level points and caveats: Females outnumbered males among donors, who were mostly white British; clonal diversity was possibly underestimated. The study found vaccine-associated CD4 TCRs spanning spike, dominant at 160-218 and 743-854. Repertoire collection took place solely once the T cell response had peaked. Spike-specific TCR breadth and depth went up after people got two AZD1222 doses.

Clones were sequenced by immunoSEQ multiplex PCR, and TCRdb holds only the in-frame ones, with some missing. The sample lists roughly 70,000 clones, 75% to 95% occurring once. The V gene lost 3 bases and the J gene lost 3 bases, with 8 bases spanning the gap. CDR3 length equals 12 residues. Per the germline V gene, CDR1 is GTSNPN and CDR2 is SVGIG (reference sequence). For this clone: Antigen: not known.

This chain connects TRBV30 to TRBJ1-1; tentative D call: TRBD1 (5 bases). The receptor comes from an adult who received the MenACWY meningococcal vaccine as a control. The specimen was peripheral blood, collected 28 days after the second dose of the MenACWY control vaccine. The CDR3 coding sequence is TGTGCCTGGAGGTGGGGGGACACTGAAGCTTTCTTT. Its protein product is CAWRWGDTEAFF.